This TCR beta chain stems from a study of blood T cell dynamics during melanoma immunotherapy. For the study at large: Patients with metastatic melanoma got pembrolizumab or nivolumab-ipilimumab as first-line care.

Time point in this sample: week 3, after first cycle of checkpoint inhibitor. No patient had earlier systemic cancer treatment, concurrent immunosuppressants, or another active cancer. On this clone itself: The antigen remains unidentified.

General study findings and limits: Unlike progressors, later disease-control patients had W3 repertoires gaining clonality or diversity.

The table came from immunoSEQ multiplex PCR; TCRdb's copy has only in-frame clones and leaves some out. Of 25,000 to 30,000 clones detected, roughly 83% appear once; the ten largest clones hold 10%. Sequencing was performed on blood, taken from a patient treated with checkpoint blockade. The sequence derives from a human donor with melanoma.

CDR3 region: CASSLYRGALNTEAFF. The CDR3 coding sequence is TGTGCCAGCAGTTTATATCGTGGAGCCCTGAACACTGAAGCTTTCTTT. This chain connects TRBV28 to TRBJ1-1; D is uncertain. Per the germline V gene, CDR1 is MDHEN and CDR2 is SYDVKM. Trimming took 1 base from V and 0 from J, leaving 12 bases between them. There are 16 residues in the CDR3.